This entry lists 27 T cell receptor beta chains sequenced from one sample in a study of T cells after yellow fever vaccination. MiXCR, run by TCRdb on the 5' RACE reads, gives a single entry per CDR3 protein. The sample carries a few hundred thousand distinct CDR3 sequences, around 4.9% recorded once. The sample here was CD4+ T cells sorted from PBMCs, taken on the day of the yellow fever booster vaccination. Receptors were obtained from a man aged 18 to 30 who received the YFV17D yellow fever vaccine.

Notes on this clonotype: A much larger clone lies one base from this, so it may be a read error. The V and J genes are TRBV7-9 and TRBJ1-1; D might be TRBD1 (5 bases). Germline loops: CDR1 SEHNR, CDR2 FQNEAQ (reference sequence). The CDR3 has 14 residues. The CDR3 nucleotides are TGTGCCAGCAGCTTAGCGGAGGGGACCACTGAAACTTTCTTT. Protein: CASSLAEGTTETFF.

The chain combines TRBV27 with TRBJ1-4; D not certain. The germline gives CDR1 MNHEY, CDR2 SMNVEV (reference sequence). This CDR3 spans 14 amino acids. The V end lost 2 bases, the J end lost 4 bases, and 8 bases lay between the germline ends. The CDR3 sequence: CASSLREGNEKLFF. In nucleotides, the CDR3 is TGTGCCAGCAGTTTACGGGAGGGTAATGAAAAACTGTTTTTT.

This clonotype was recorded many times. The gene calls are TRBV3-1 and TRBJ1-2; D is ambiguous. The CDR3 extends over 16 amino acids. In germline, CDR1 is LGHDT, CDR2 YNNKEL (reference sequence). Between the trimmed V and J ends, which lost 0 bases and 2 bases, there was a span of 13 bases. The CDR3 DNA reads as TGTGCCAGCAGCCAAGATCGTTGGGCGGGGAACTATGGCTACACCTTC. Residues: CASSQDRWAGNYGYTF. Together with reference TRBV3-1 and TRBJ1-2, the CDR3 gives the full variable domain: DTAVSQTPKYLVTQMGNDKSIKCEQNLGHDTMYWYKQDSKKFLKIMFSYNNKELIINETVPNRFSPKSPDKAHLNLHINSLELGDSAVYFCASSQDRWAGNYGYTFGSGTRLTVV.

This chain links TRBV4-3 with TRBJ2-1, with a possible D match to TRBD1 (5 bases). The CDR3 has 18 amino acids. V was shortened by 0 bases and J by 5 bases, with 20 bases between the two germline ends. Per germline, CDR1 LGHNA and CDR2 YSLEER. CDR3 DNA sequence: TGCGCCAGCAGCCAAGATACTGGGGCCATCATCCGCAACAATGAGCAGTTCTTC. It encodes CASSQDTGAIIRNNEQFF.

This clonotype was recorded at least ten times. The chain is built from TRBV20-1 and TRBJ1-1; 8 bases align to TRBD1. Germline CDR1 is DFQATT and CDR2 is SNEGSKA (reference sequence). V lost 6 bases to trimming and J lost 0 bases; unmatched junction nucleotides: 6. CDR3 length equals 14 residues. The CDR3 DNA reads as TGCAGTGCCGGAGACAGGGGAATGAACACTGAAGCTTTCTTT. Its protein is CSAGDRGMNTEAFF.

The sample holds many counts of this clonotype. The gene calls are TRBV24-1 and TRBJ1-1; D gene uncertain. The V end lost 3 bases, the J end lost 11 bases, and 15 bases lay between the germline ends. Germline CDR1 and CDR2: KGHDR and SFDVKD. CDR3 length: 13 amino acids. Written as DNA, the CDR3 is TGTGCCACCAGTGATCCACTGACCCATGTGGCTTTCTTT. Translated, it gives CATSDPLTHVAFF.

This clonotype has a handful of counts. The J gene is TRBJ1-1, the V gene TRBV7-3, with D hard to call. The V end lost 2 bases, the J end lost 2 bases, and 6 bases lay between the germline ends. The V gene's germline CDR1 is SGHTA and CDR2 FQGTGA. The length of the CDR3 is 13 residues. CDR3 amino acids: CASSLLENTEAFF. The CDR3 DNA reads as TGTGCCAGCAGCTTACTAGAAAACACTGAAGCTTTCTTT.

This clonotype has more than one count but fewer than ten. The chain joins TRBV12-3 or TRBV12-4 to TRBJ1-6; a possible D gene is TRBD1 (5 bases). The CDR3 runs 13 residues. The ends were cut back, 8 bases at V and 10 bases at J, with 15 bases in the middle. The CDR3 region is CASRPRGPSPLHF. The CDR3 DNA is TGTGCCAGCCGTCCTCGGGGACCATCACCCCTCCACTTT.

This clonotype was observed at least ten times. The rearrangement links TRBV18 to TRBJ1-3; no clear D gene. CDR1 and CDR2 (germline): KGHSH, LQKENI. V lost 3 bases to trimming and J lost 0 bases, with 9 bases between them. This CDR3 has 15 amino acids. The CDR3 DNA follows: TGTGCCAGCTCACCCCGTTGGAGCTCTGGAAACACCATATATTTT. It codes for CASSPRWSSGNTIYF. Drawing the rest from reference TRBV18 and TRBJ1-3, the complete variable domain is NAGVMQNPRHLVRRRGQEARLRCSPMKGHSHVYWYRQLPEEGLKFMVYLQKENIIDESGMPKERFSAEFPKEGPSILRIQQVVRGDSAAYFCASSPRWSSGNTIYFGEGSWLTVV.

The chain links TRBV28 to TRBJ1-6, with TRBD1 matching over 10 bases. The CDR3 is made up of 15 amino acids. The V and J ends lost 4 bases and 8 bases, in that order; junction bases with no gene match: 5. Germline CDR1 reads MDHEN; CDR2 reads SYDVKM. The CDR3 nucleotides are TGTGCCAGCAGTTCATGGACAGGGGGGGATTCACCCCTCCACTTT. Its translation is CASSSWTGGDSPLHF.

This clonotype was observed at least ten times. The chain links TRBV5-1 to TRBJ2-3; D is possibly TRBD1 or TRBD2 (5 bases each). Germline V lookup: CDR1 SGHRS, CDR2 YFSETQ. V was cut by 3 bases and J by 3 bases, with 11 bases left in between. CDR3 size: 14 residues. The CDR3, as DNA: TGCGCCAGCAGCTGGGGGACGCTTACAGATACGCAGTATTTT. As protein: CASSWGTLTDTQYF.

This clonotype occurred a few times. This chain links TRBV7-2 with TRBJ2-3; the D gene is possibly TRBD2 (5 bases). V gave up 5 bases and J gave up 11 bases, with 17 bases separating them. This CDR3 is 13 amino acids long. From germline, CDR1 is SGHTA and CDR2 FQGNSA. The CDR3: CASSIFIGAGQYF. Here the CDR3 DNA reads TGTGCCAGCAGCATCTTCATAGGTGCGGGGCAGTATTTT.

This clonotype was detected ten times or more. The chain carries TRBV7-9 and TRBJ2-2; possibly TRBD2 for D (6 bases). This CDR3 comprises 13 residues. Looked up from germline, CDR1 is SEHNR and CDR2 is FQNEAQ (reference sequence). V lost 3 bases and J lost 6, with 8 bases in between. CDR3 DNA sequence: TGTGCCAGCAGCTTCTGGGAGGCCGGGGAGCTGTTTTTT. Its translation is CASSFWEAGELFF.

This chain uses TRBV5-1 with TRBJ2-1; 10 bases align to TRBD2. The CDR3 consists of 15 residues. In germline, CDR1 is SGHRS, CDR2 YFSETQ. V trimming: 7 bases; J trimming: 4 bases; junction bases outside the gene matches: 8. The CDR3 coding sequence is TGCGCCAGCCGCACACTAGCGGGGACGTACAATGAGCAGTTCTTC. Its translation is CASRTLAGTYNEQFF.

The CDR3 sequence: CASSYSGAENKNIQYF. CDR3 DNA sequence: TGTGCCAGCAGTTACTCAGGGGCTGAGAACAAAAACATTCAGTACTTC. The V call is TRBV6-5, the J call TRBJ2-4; D perhaps matches TRBD1 (5 bases). This CDR3 has 16 residues. The germline V gene has CDR1 MNHEY and CDR2 SVGAGI. V lost 0 bases and J lost 3, with 12 bases in between.

In its sample, this clonotype was seen many times. The chain is built from TRBV20-1 and TRBJ2-7, with D possibly matching TRBD1 (6 bases). Germline V CDR1 and CDR2: DFQATT, SNEGSKA (reference sequence). The CDR3 totals 13 residues. V was pared by 6 bases and J by 0 bases, with 12 bases between. The CDR3 DNA follows: TGCAGTGCCGCAATACAGGGCTCCTACGAGCAGTACGTC. Translation gives CSAAIQGSYEQYV.

The gene calls are TRBV7-2 and TRBJ2-1; 12 bases are a match to TRBD2. The V segment lost 5 bases and the J segment 7 bases; nucleotides outside the gene matches: 6. Germline-derived CDR1 and CDR2 are SGHTA and FQGNSA. The CDR3 length is 15 residues. The DNA for the CDR3 is TGTGCCAGCAGCCGGACTAGCGGGGTGGGAAATGAGCAGTTCTTC. It encodes CASSRTSGVGNEQFF.

This clonotype was recorded a few times. The chain combines TRBV14 with TRBJ2-7, with TRBD2 identical over 8 bases. V lost 3 bases to trimming and J lost 1 base; unmatched junction nucleotides: 5. Germline values: CDR1 SGHDN, CDR2 FVKESK. The CDR3 loop spans 15 amino acids. Written as DNA, the CDR3 is TGTGCCAGCAGCCACGGGGGGGCTGGGTCCTACGAGCAGTACTTC. Translation: CASSHGGAGSYEQYF.

Only a few counts were recorded for this clonotype. The chain has TRBV5-1 and TRBJ2-5; D remains ambiguous. Germline V lookup: CDR1 SGHRS, CDR2 YFSETQ. The CDR3 sequence is 14 residues long. Trimming stripped 4 bases from V and 5 bases from J, with 15 bases between. For the CDR3, the DNA is TGCGCCAGCAGCCCGGCAAACATTCGCGAGACCCAGTACTTC. It translates to CASSPANIRETQYF. Full variable domain (missing parts from reference TRBV5-1 and TRBJ2-5): KAGVTQTPRYLIKTRGQQVTLSCSPISGHRSVSWYQQTPGQGLQFLFEYFSETQRNKGNFPGRFSGRQFSNSRSEMNVSTLELGDSALYLCASSPANIRETQYFGPGTRLLVL.

This clonotype has a handful of counts. The chain recombines TRBV27 with TRBJ1-3, with 8 bases lining up with TRBD1. CDR3 length equals 18 residues. Looked up from germline, CDR1 is MNHEY and CDR2 is SMNVEV (reference sequence). After removal of 0 bases from V and 1 base from J, the junction contained 8 bases not matched to a gene. The CDR3 coding sequence is TGTGCCAGCAGTTTATCAGGGACAGGACCACGATCTGGAAACACCATATATTTT. It yields the protein CASSLSGTGPRSGNTIYF.

The table lists this clonotype with many counts. The chain employs TRBV12-3 or TRBV12-4 and TRBJ2-3; D call uncertain. The CDR3 has 15 amino acids. V dropped 3 bases and J dropped 2 bases, with 12 bases sitting between them. CDR3 region: CASSFHSLYTDTQYF. In nucleotides, the CDR3 is TGTGCCAGCAGTTTCCACTCTCTGTACACAGATACGCAGTATTTT.

This clonotype has just a few counts. This chain links TRBV11-3 with TRBJ2-3, with 8 bases that match TRBD2. The ends lost 5 bases at V and 4 bases at J; junction bases unmatched: 5. From germline, CDR1 is SGHNT and CDR2 YENEEA. The CDR3 extends over 14 amino acids. The CDR3 loop is CASSRGGLADTQYF. CDR3 DNA sequence: TGTGCCAGCAGCCGGGGGGGCCTTGCAGATACGCAGTATTTT.

The chain links TRBV28 to TRBJ2-3, with 7 nucleotides matching TRBD2. CDR1 is MDHEN, CDR2 SYDVKM, per germline. The CDR3 is 16 amino acids. The J segment lost 1 base and the V segment lost 4 bases, leaving 8 bases of the junction unmatched. In DNA form, the CDR3 reads TGTGCCAGCAGTTCCCCGGCGAGCGGGGGCACAGATACGCAGTATTTT. This translates into CASSSPASGGTDTQYF.

This clonotype has more than one count but fewer than ten. The CDR3 sequence is CASSQDGTGNIQYF. The CDR3 DNA reads TGTGCCAGCAGCCAAGACGGGACAGGCAACATTCAGTACTTC. This chain links TRBV14 with TRBJ2-4, with 8 nucleotides matching TRBD1. V trimming: 0 bases; J trimming: 7 bases; junction bases outside the gene matches: 2. This CDR3 has 14 residues. CDR1 and CDR2 from the germline V gene are SGHDN and FVKESK.

This chain links TRBV4-1 with TRBJ1-3; 7 positions agree with TRBD1. CDR3 length: 15 residues. With V trimmed by 4 bases and J by 3 bases, 6 bases remained unmatched. Germline assignment: CDR1 MGHRA and CDR2 YSYEKL. The CDR3 DNA is TGCGCCAGCAGCCGACAGGGTTCGGGTGGAAACACCATATATTTT. Amino acids: CASSRQGSGGNTIYF.

J is TRBJ1-1 and V is TRBV4-3, with 7 bases fitting TRBD1. The CDR3 runs to 12 residues. J gave up 10 bases and V 1 base, and 3 bases lay outside the gene matches. CDR1 and CDR2 from the germline V gene are LGHNA and YSLEER. The CDR3 is CASSQGQGPAFF. The DNA of the CDR3 is TGCGCCAGCAGCCAAGGACAGGGCCCAGCTTTCTTT.

This clonotype was seen a handful of times. V gene TRBV30 combines with J gene TRBJ1-2; maybe TRBD1 (6 bases). Trimming pared 0 bases from V and 8 bases from J, leaving 10 bases between. The CDR3 is 12 amino acids. The V gene's germline CDR1 is GTSNPN and CDR2 SVGIG (reference sequence). CDR3 nucleotides: TGTGCCTGGAGTGTAGCCGGGGGCGGCTACACCTTC. Amino acids: CAWSVAGGGYTF.